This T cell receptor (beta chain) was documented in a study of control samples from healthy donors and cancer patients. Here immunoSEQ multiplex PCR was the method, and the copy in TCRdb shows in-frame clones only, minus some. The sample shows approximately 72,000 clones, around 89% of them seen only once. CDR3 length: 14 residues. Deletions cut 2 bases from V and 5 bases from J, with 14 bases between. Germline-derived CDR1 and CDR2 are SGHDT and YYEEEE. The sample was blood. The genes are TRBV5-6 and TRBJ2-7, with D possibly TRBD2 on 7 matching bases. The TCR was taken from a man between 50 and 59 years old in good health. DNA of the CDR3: TGTGCCAGCAGCTTCTGGGGGGGCGGGAACGAGCAGTACTTC. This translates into CASSFWGGGNEQYF.